These T cell receptor beta chains were read from a single sample in a study of T-cell reconstitution after alpha-beta-depleted transplantation in children. TCRdb recomputed calls from the PCR reads with MiXCR, one row per CDR3 protein. The table shows around 670,000 distinct CDR3 sequences, with 13% occurring only once. The sample here was PBMCs, taken before TCRalphabeta/CD19-depleted stem cell transplant. These receptors were collected from a girl aged 2 to 9 with congenital amegakaryocytic thrombocytopenia, due to receive a stem cell transplant. Each CDR3 is given with its conserved first and last residue. A D gene is named only where the DNA matches it firmly.

CDR3: CSASLTSRQNNEQFF
J: TRBJ2-1
D: TRBD2
V: TRBV20-1

CDR3: CASSLRQTGSGEQYF
J: TRBJ2-7
D: NA
V: TRBV12-3/TRBV12-4

CDR3: CATSDYGPGGDEQFF
J: TRBJ2-1
D: NA
V: TRBV24-1

CDR3: CSVQQQVANEKLFF
J: TRBJ1-4
D: NA
V: TRBV29-1

CDR3: CASSQRGGNQPQHF
J: TRBJ1-5
D: NA
V: TRBV3-1

CDR3: CASSLQADTQYF
J: TRBJ2-3
D: NA
V: TRBV7-8

CDR3: CASSSTESTIYF
J: TRBJ1-3
D: NA
V: TRBV28

CDR3: CSVEGVGAYDGYTF
J: TRBJ1-2
D: NA
V: TRBV29-1

CDR3: CASSLQGQVLSGANVLTF
J: TRBJ2-6
D: TRBD1
V: TRBV27

CDR3: CSARYRDWGTYNEQFF
J: TRBJ2-1
D: NA
V: TRBV20-1